The TCR beta chain described here comes from a study of blood T cell repertoires in COVID-19. Study-level information: Whether acute or convalescent, the COVID-19 samples came from the United States, Italy and Spain. T cells, B-cell-depleted T cells, or PBMCs provided the cDNA or gDNA that served as material.

Germline V gene data show CDR1 as MNHNY and CDR2 as SVGAGI (reference sequence). Trimming shortened V by 0 bases and J by 2 bases, and 10 bases separated the two germline ends. This CDR3 comprises 15 residues. The table came from immunoSEQ multiplex PCR; TCRdb's copy has only in-frame clones and leaves some out. The top ten clones hold 3.7% of a sample with 250,000 to 300,000 clones, approximately 90% of them seen once. The sequencing sample was made of peripheral blood. The receptor was isolated from a woman aged 40 to 50 with acute or convalescent COVID-19. J is TRBJ1-1 and V is TRBV6-6, with TRBD1 as a possible D gene (5 bases). The CDR3 nucleotides read TGTGCCAGCAGTTACTCGCAGGGCCTAAACACTGAAGCTTTCTTT. Translated, it gives CASSYSQGLNTEAFF.